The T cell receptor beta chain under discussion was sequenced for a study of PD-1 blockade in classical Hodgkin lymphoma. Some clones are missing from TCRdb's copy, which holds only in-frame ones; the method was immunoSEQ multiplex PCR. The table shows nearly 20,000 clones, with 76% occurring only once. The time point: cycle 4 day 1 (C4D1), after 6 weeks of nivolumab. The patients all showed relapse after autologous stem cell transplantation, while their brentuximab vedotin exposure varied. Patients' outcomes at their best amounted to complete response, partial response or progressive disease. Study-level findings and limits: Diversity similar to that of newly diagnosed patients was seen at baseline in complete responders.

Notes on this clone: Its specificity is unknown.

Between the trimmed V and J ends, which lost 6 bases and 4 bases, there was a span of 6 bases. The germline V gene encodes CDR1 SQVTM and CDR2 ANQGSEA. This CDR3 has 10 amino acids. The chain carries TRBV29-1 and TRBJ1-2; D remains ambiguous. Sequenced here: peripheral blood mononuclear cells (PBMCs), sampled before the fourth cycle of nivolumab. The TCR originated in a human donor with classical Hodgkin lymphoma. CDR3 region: CSVWVYGYTF. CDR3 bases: TGCAGCGTCTGGGTCTATGGCTACACCTTC.